These T cell receptor beta chains were read from a single sample in a study of spatial heterogeneity in lung cancer. One entry per CDR3 protein results from TCRdb running MiXCR on the 5' RACE reads. The sample consists of 2,500 to 3,500 distinct CDR3 sequences, more than 15% of them appearing once. This material consisted of PBMCs, taken at surgery. The receptors were gathered from a female donor with early-stage non-small cell lung cancer. CDR3s include the opening cysteine and the closing phenylalanine or tryptophan. D genes are given only for firm matches. Where a row states a size, it is once, few, many or the class of an expanded clone; other rows omit it.

cdr3_nt cdr3_aa d_call j_call clone_size v_call
TGTGCCAGCAGTTTCCCAGGGCTCCACTATGGCTACACCTTC CASSFPGLHYGYTF - TRBJ1-2 - TRBV12-3/TRBV12-4
TGTGCCAGCAGTTCGACCGGGACTAGCGGATACAATGAGCAGTTCTTC CASSSTGTSGYNEQFF TRBD2 TRBJ2-1 medium-sized TRBV27
TGTGCCTGGGTTACGCGGAATACCGGGGAGCTGTTTTTT CAWVTRNTGELFF - TRBJ2-2 few TRBV11-2
TGTGCCAGCACCAGAAGTCGGGGGCTTAGTGGCTACACCTTC CASTRSRGLSGYTF - TRBJ1-2 many TRBV2
TGCGCCAGCAGCTTGAGTGTCCCTAGCGGCGAGCAGTTCTTC CASSLSVPSGEQFF TRBD2 TRBJ2-1 many TRBV5-1
TGCAGCGTTGAAGAGGGTACAGGGGTAGCCAAAAACATTCAGTACTTC CSVEEGTGVAKNIQYF TRBD1 TRBJ2-4 many TRBV29-1
TGCGCCAGCAGCGGCACCGGGACTAGCGGGAGAAATGAGCAGTTCTTC CASSGTGTSGRNEQFF TRBD2 TRBJ2-1 - TRBV5-1
TGCGCCAGCGGTCCTTACGGGCCCCCCGGGGGAGACGAGCAGTACTTC CASGPYGPPGGDEQYF - TRBJ2-7 - TRBV5-1
TGTGCCAGCAGCGTATTGGCTAGCGGGAGAGGCGGGGGCACCGGGGAGCTGTTTTTT CASSVLASGRGGGTGELFF TRBD2 TRBJ2-2 many TRBV9
TGTGCCAGCAGTTTATCGGGACTCTACACTGAAGCTTTCTTT CASSLSGLYTEAFF - TRBJ1-1 many TRBV28
TGTGCCAGCAGTGAGATAGATAATTCACCCCTCCACTTT CASSEIDNSPLHF - TRBJ1-6 many TRBV6-1
TGTGCCAGCAGCCTACCCCCCCCAGGGGCGATTATCCCCTATAATTCACCCCTCCACTTT CASSLPPPGAIIPYNSPLHF - TRBJ1-6 many TRBV28
TGTGCCAGCAGTGAAGAAGGTCTAGCGGGAGTATCCGACAATGAGCAGTTCTTC CASSEEGLAGVSDNEQFF TRBD2 TRBJ2-1 - TRBV2
TGTGCCAGCAGCTGGGGGACAGGGGAAAAGCAGTTCTTC CASSWGTGEKQFF TRBD1 TRBJ2-1 few TRBV7-2
TGTGCCAGCAGCCACGGACAGGGCGTTCAGCCCCAGCATTTT CASSHGQGVQPQHF TRBD1 TRBJ1-5 many TRBV5-6
TGTGCCAGCAGCTACGGACTAGCGGGAGTGCGAGAGACCCAGTACTTC CASSYGLAGVRETQYF TRBD2 TRBJ2-5 many TRBV5-4
TGTGCCAGCAGGGGGGGAAACACCGGGGAGCTGTTTTTT CASRGGNTGELFF - TRBJ2-2 many TRBV7-2
TGTGCCTGGAGTCGAAACCCGGGGGAGACCCAGTACTTC CAWSRNPGETQYF - TRBJ2-5 many TRBV30
TGTGCCAGCAGCTTAAACGTGGACTTCGTCTCACCCCTCCACTTT CASSLNVDFVSPLHF - TRBJ1-6 - TRBV7-9
TGTGCCAGCAGTGGTGTCACTAGCACAGATACGCAGTATTTT CASSGVTSTDTQYF - TRBJ2-3 many TRBV28
TGTGCCAGCAGTCCTCCGGGACTAGCGGGGGGGAGGACCCAGTACTTC CASSPPGLAGGRTQYF TRBD2 TRBJ2-5 - TRBV9